This T cell receptor beta chain was profiled in a study of blood T cell repertoires in COVID-19. Background on the study: T cells, B-cell-depleted T cells, or PBMCs provided the cDNA or gDNA that served as material.

Original analysis: The assay estimated nucleated cells by amplifying reference gene primers. Clones were sequenced by immunoSEQ multiplex PCR, and TCRdb holds only the in-frame ones, with some missing. The V and J calls and clone size are taken from that table; D and trimming were inferred from the DNA. The sample contains 240,000 or so clones, roughly 90% of which appear only once. Sequencing used peripheral blood. The clonotype was recovered from a man between 60 and 70 years old who had recovered from COVID-19.

Here the CDR3 reads CASRDLAGAYNEQFF. CDR3 nucleotide sequence: TGTGCCAGCAGGGATCTAGCGGGGGCCTACAATGAGCAGTTCTTC. This chain joins TRBV6-5 and TRBJ2-1, with TRBD2 matching 10 bases. The CDR3 loop spans 15 amino acids. Germline values: CDR1 MNHEY, CDR2 SVGAGI. V lost 6 bases, J lost 2 bases, and 4 bases stayed unmatched.